This TCR beta chain was sequenced in a study of T cell responses to AZD1222 COVID-19 vaccine. The germline CDR1 and CDR2 sequences are ENHRY and SYGVKD. The CDR3 covers 15 residues. Trimming pared 2 bases from V and 3 bases from J, leaving 12 bases between. Sequencing used immunoSEQ multiplex PCR; TCRdb keeps in-frame clones, though not all of them. The table lists more than 110,000 clones, 88% of them singletons. The gene calls are TRBV10-3 and TRBJ2-3; unclear D gene. The material sequenced was peripheral blood, taken 28 days after the second AZD1222 dose. The clonotype originates from an adult who received the AZD1222 COVID-19 vaccine. The CDR3 DNA is TGTGCCATCAGTGAGGCCCGAGTGGAGACAGATACGCAGTATTTT. Translation gives CAISEARVETDTQYF.